This TCR beta chain was recovered during a study of human T cells and chemical hapten exposure. Study conclusions and caveats: Large CDR3 similarity clusters arose significantly more often from expanded TCRs than from controls. Counts of TCRs expanded at PT1 correlated positively with patch test score.

Noted time point: patch test 1, 2 weeks after DPC sensitization. Treatment denoted: therapeutic diphenylcyclopropenone sensitization with weekly scalp DPC. Germline-derived CDR1 and CDR2 are LGHNA and YSLEER. Trimming left V 2 bases short and J 1 base short, with 15 bases between. The CDR3 has 16 amino acids. Authors' methods: Sequenced samples showed a median of approximately 100,000 TCRs each, with counts running from around 24,000 to 710,000. TCRdb reprocessed the RACE reads via MiXCR and lists one record per CDR3 protein. These V and J calls derive from TCRdb rather than the authors' analysis. The sample lists about 360,000 distinct CDR3 sequences, approximately 4.4% occurring once. This clonotype was found many times. No antigen is known for it.

This TCR came from a woman aged 45-65 years with alopecia areata. Some clones in this sample may be carry-over from other donors' samples. Sequencing used whole blood, obtained in connection with sensitization to the hapten diphenylcyclopropenone (DPC). The rearrangement joins TRBV4-3 to TRBJ2-7; the D call may be TRBD1 or TRBD2 (5 bases each). CDR3: CASSQLRGVGSYEQYF. The CDR3 DNA reads as TGCGCCAGCAGCCAACTGAGGGGAGTCGGTTCCTACGAGCAGTACTTC.